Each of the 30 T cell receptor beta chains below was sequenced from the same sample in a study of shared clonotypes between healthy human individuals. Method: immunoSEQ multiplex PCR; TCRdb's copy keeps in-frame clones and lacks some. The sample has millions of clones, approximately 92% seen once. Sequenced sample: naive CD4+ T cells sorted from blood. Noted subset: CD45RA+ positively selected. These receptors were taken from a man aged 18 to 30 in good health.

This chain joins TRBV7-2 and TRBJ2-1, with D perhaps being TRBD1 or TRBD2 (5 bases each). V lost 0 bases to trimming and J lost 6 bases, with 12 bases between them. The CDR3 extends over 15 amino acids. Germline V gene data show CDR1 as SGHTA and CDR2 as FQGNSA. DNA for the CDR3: TGTGCCAGCAGCTTAGCGGGGACGGGATTCAATGAGCAGTTCTTC. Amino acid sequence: CASSLAGTGFNEQFF.

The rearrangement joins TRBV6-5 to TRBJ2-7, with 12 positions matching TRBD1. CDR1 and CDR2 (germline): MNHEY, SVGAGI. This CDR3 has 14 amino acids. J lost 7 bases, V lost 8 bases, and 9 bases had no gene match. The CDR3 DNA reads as TGTGCCAGCCTTCGGGGACAGGGGGCGAGGGAGCAGTACTTC. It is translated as CASLRGQGAREQYF.

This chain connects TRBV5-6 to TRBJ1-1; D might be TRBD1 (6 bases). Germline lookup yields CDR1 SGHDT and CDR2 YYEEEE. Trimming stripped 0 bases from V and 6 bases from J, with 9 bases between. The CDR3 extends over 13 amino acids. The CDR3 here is CASSLGRGAEAFF. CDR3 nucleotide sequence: TGTGCCAGCAGCTTGGGCAGGGGAGCTGAAGCTTTCTTT.

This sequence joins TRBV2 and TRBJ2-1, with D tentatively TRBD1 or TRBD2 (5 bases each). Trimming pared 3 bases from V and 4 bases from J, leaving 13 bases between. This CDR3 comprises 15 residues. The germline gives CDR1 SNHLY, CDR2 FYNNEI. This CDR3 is CASSEGRSKYNEQFF. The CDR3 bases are TGTGCCAGCAGTGAGGGACGGAGCAAGTACAATGAGCAGTTCTTC.

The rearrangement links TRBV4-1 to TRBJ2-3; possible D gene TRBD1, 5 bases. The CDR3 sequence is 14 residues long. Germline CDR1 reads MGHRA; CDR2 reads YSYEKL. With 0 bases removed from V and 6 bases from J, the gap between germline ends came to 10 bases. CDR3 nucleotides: TGCGCCAGCAGCCAAGATCAGTGGGGCGATACGCAGTATTTT. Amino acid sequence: CASSQDQWGDTQYF.

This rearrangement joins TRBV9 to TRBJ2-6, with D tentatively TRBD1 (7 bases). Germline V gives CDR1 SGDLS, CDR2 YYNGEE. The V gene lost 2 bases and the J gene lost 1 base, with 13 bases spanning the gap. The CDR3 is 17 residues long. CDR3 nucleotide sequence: TGTGCCAGCAGCGTTTCGACAGGGAGGTCTGGGGCCAACGTCCTGACTTTC. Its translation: CASSVSTGRSGANVLTF.

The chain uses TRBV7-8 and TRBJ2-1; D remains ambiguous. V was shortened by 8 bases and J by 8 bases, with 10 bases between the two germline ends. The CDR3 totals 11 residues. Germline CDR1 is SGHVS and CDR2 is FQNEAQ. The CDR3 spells CASHGMDEQFF. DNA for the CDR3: TGTGCCAGCCATGGTATGGATGAGCAGTTCTTC.

The CDR3 is CASSPPGPYNEQFF. CDR3 bases: TGTGCCAGTAGTCCACCCGGCCCATACAATGAGCAGTTCTTC. The chain has TRBV19 and TRBJ2-1; D is uncertain. Germline loops: CDR1 LNHDA, CDR2 SQIVND (reference sequence). The CDR3 runs 14 residues. Trimming shortened V by 5 bases and J by 4 bases, and 12 bases separated the two germline ends.

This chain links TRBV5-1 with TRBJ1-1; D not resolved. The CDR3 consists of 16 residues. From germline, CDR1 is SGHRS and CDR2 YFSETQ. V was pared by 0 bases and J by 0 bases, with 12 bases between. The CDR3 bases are TGCGCCAGCAGCTTGGGGTGGGCCGGGGTGAACACTGAAGCTTTCTTT. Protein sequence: CASSLGWAGVNTEAFF.

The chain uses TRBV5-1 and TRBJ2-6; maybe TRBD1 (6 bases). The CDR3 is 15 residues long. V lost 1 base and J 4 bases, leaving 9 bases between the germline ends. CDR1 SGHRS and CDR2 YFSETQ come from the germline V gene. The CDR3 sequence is CASSLMGAGANVLTF. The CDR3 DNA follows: TGCGCCAGCAGCTTGATGGGGGCCGGGGCCAACGTCCTGACTTTC.

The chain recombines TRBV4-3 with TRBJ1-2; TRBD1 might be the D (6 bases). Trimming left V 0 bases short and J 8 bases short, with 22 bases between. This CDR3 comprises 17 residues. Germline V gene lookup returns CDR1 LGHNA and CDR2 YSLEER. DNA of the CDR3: TGCGCCAGCAGCCAAGAGGGAGGGACCACAGGGTTCGGAGGCTACACCTTC. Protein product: CASSQEGGTTGFGGYTF.

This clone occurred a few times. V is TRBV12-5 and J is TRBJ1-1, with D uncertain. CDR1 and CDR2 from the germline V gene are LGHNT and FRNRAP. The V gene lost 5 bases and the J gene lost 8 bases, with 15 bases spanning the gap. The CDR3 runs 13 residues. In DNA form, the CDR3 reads TGTGCTAGTGGTCCCGGGTGGATCTCCGAAGCTTTCTTT. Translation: CASGPGWISEAFF.

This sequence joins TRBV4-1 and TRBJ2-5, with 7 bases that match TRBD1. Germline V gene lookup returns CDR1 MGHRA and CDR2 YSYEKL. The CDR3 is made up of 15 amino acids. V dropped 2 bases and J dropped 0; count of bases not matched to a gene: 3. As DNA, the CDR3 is TGCGCCAGCAGCCAAATGGGGACAGACCAAGAGACCCAGTACTTC. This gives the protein CASSQMGTDQETQYF.

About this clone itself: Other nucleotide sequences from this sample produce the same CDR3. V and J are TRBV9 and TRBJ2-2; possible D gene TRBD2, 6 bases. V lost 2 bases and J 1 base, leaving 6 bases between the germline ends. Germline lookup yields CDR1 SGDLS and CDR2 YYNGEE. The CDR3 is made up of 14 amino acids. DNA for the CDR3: TGTGCCAGCAGCGTCGGGGGGAACACCGGGGAGCTGTTTTTT. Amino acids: CASSVGGNTGELFF.

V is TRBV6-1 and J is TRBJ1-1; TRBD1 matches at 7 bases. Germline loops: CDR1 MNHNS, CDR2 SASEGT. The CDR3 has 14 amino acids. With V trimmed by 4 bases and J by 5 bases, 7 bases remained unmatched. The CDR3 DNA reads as TGTGCCAGCAGTGCCATACAGGGGCGGACTGAAGCTTTCTTT. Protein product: CASSAIQGRTEAFF.

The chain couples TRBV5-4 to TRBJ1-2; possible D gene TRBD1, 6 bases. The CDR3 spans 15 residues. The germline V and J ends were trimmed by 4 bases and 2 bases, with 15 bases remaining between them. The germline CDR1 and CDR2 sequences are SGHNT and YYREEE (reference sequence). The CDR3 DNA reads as TGTGCCAGCAGCAACCCCGGACAGTCCAACTATGGCTACACCTTC. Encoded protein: CASSNPGQSNYGYTF.

In nucleotides, the CDR3 is TGCGCCAGCAGTGAGTCGAGGGCTAGCGGCTACAATGAGCAGTTCTTC. Residues: CASSESRASGYNEQFF. The chain recombines TRBV10-1 with TRBJ2-1; 7 bases align to TRBD2. V lost 0 bases and J lost 3; bases outside the gene matches: 5. The CDR3 sequence is 16 residues long. The germline V gene encodes CDR1 WNHNN and CDR2 SYGVQD (reference sequence).

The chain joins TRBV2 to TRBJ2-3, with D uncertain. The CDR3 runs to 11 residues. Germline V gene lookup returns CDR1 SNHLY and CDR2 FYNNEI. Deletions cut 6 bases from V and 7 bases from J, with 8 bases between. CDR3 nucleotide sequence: TGTGCCAGCAGCCACCTTTATACGCAGTATTTT. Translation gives CASSHLYTQYF.

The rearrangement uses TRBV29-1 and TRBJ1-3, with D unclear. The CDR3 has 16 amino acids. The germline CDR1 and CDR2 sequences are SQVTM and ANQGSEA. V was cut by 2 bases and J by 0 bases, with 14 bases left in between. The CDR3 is CSVELEDRVSGNTIYF. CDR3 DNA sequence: TGCAGCGTTGAACTAGAGGACCGCGTCTCTGGAAACACCATATATTTT.

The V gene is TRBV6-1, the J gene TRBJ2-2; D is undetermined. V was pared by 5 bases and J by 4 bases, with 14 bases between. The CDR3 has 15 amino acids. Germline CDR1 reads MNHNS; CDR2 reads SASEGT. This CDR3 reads CASSSDFPPTGELFF. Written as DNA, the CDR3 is TGTGCCAGCAGTAGCGACTTTCCCCCCACCGGGGAGCTGTTTTTT.

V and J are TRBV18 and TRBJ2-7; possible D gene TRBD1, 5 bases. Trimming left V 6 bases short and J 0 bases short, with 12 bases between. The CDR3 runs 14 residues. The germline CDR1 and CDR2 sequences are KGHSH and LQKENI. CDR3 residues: CASSKDSYSYEQYF. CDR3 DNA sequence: TGTGCCAGCTCGAAAGACAGTTACTCCTACGAGCAGTACTTC.

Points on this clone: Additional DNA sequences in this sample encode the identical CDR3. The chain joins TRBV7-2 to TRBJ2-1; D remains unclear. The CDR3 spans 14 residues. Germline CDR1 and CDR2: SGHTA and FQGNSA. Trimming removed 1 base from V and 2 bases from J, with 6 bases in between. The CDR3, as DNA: TGTGCCAGCAGCTTAGTTAGAGCCTACAATGAGCAGTTCTTC. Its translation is CASSLVRAYNEQFF.

CDR3 DNA sequence: TGTGCCAGTAGCCAACCTGCAGGGGCCAAGCCCTACGAGCAGTACTTC. Amino acid sequence: CASSQPAGAKPYEQYF. This chain connects TRBV19 to TRBJ2-7; D is perhaps TRBD1 (6 bases). V lost 6 bases and J lost 2, with 20 bases in between. This CDR3 is 16 amino acids long. Germline CDR1 is LNHDA and CDR2 is SQIVND (reference sequence).

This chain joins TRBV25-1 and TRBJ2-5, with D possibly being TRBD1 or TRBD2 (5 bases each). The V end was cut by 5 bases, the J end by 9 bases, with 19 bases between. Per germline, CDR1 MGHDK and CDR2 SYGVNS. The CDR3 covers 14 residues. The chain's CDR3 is CASSNAGAFGAQYF. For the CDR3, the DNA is TGTGCCAGCAGTAATGCCGGGGCCTTTGGGGCCCAGTACTTC.

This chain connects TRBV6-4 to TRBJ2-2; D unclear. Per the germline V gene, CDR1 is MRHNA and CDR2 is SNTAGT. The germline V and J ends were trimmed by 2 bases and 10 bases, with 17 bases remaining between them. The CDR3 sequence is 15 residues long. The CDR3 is CASSDPYRSLLELFF. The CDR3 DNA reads TGTGCCAGCAGTGACCCATACCGGAGCCTTTTGGAGCTGTTTTTT.

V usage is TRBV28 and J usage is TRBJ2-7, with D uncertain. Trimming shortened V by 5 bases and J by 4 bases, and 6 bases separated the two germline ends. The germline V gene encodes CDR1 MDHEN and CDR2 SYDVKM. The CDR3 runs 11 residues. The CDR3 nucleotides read TGTGCCAGCAGTGAAAAATACGAGCAGTACTTC. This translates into CASSEKYEQYF. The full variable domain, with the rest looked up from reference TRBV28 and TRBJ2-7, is DVKVTQSSRYLVKRTGEKVFLECVQDMDHENMFWYRQDPGLGLRLIYFSYDVKMKEKGDIPEGYSVSREKKERFSLILESASTNQTSMYLCASSEKYEQYFGPGTRLTVT.

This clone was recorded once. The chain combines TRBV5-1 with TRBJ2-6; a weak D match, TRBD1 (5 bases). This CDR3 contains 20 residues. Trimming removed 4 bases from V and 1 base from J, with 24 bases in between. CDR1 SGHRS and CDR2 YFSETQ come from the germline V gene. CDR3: CASSHSGRAREMSGANVLTF. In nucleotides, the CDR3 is TGCGCCAGCAGCCACTCCGGCAGGGCCCGTGAGATGTCTGGGGCCAACGTCCTGACTTTC.

The DNA of the CDR3 is TGTGCCAGCAGATGGGACAGCGGGGGGTATGGCTACACCTTC. Encoded protein: CASRWDSGGYGYTF. The chain is built from TRBV6-1 and TRBJ1-2; TRBD1 matches 7 bases. The junction had 9 bases not matched to a gene; V was cut back by 6 bases and J by 5 bases. This CDR3 has 14 residues. CDR1 is MNHNS and CDR2 is SASEGT in the germline V gene.

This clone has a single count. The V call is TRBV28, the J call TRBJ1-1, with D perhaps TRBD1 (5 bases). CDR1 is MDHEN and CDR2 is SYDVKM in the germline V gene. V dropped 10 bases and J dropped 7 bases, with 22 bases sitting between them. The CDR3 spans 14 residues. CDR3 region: CATHPRGSRNEAFF. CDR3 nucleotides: TGTGCCACCCACCCTCGGGGGAGCCGGAATGAAGCTTTCTTT.

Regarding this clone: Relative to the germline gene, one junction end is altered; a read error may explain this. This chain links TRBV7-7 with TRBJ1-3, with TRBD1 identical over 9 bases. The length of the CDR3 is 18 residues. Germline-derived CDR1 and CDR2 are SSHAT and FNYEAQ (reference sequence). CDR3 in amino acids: CASSLGLPGQGSGNTIYF. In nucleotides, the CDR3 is TGTGCTAGCAGCTTGGGACTCCCGGGACAGGGAAGTGGAAACACCATATATTTT.